The 21 T cell receptor beta chains listed next were all sequenced from one sample in a study of siplizumab effects on memory and regulatory T cells (dated by TCRdb to about 2019). The library was produced with the immunoSEQ multiplex PCR assay. TCRdb took this table from immuneACCESS and kept in-frame rearrangements with V and J called. Such tables lack part of the clones; where checked against another copy, unresolved V genes explain under half of the gap, and the rest is unexplained. The sample table holds some 120,000 clones, of which about 94% were seen once. In total, the top ten clones hold over 0.15% of the sample. Input material: non-Treg CD4+ T cells sorted from blood. Per the publication, the cell subset or site label means: FACS-sorted unstimulated CD4+ non-regulatory T cells. Every receptor here comes from a human donor in good health.

V usage is TRBV11-2 and J usage is TRBJ1-4; possible D gene TRBD1, 6 bases. Germline loops: CDR1 SGHAT, CDR2 FQNNGV. CDR3 length equals 15 residues. V was cut by 5 bases and J by 0 bases, with 10 bases left in between. The CDR3 loop is CASSPQGPTNEKLFF. CDR3 in DNA: TGTGCCAGCAGCCCACAGGGACCAACTAATGAAAAACTGTTTTTT.

V usage is TRBV6-5 and J usage is TRBJ2-1; TRBD2 matches 9 bases. The CDR3 is made up of 15 amino acids. Germline V lookup: CDR1 MNHEY, CDR2 SVGAGI. V shed 2 bases and J 5 bases; nucleotides not matched to a gene: 4. The CDR3 reads CASSYRAGGNNEQFF. CDR3 sequence (DNA): TGTGCCAGCAGTTACAGAGCGGGGGGAAACAATGAGCAGTTCTTC.

The chain joins TRBV4-1 to TRBJ2-5; possible D gene TRBD1, 5 bases. This CDR3 has 16 amino acids. Trimming pared 1 base from V and 5 bases from J, leaving 17 bases between. Germline assignment: CDR1 MGHRA and CDR2 YSYEKL. CDR3 residues: CASSQVIGAGFETQYF. DNA for the CDR3: TGCGCCAGCAGCCAAGTGATTGGGGCAGGCTTTGAGACCCAGTACTTC.

This clone showed up just a few times. The gene calls are TRBV28 and TRBJ2-7, with 9 bases lining up with TRBD1. This CDR3 spans 15 amino acids. CDR1 and CDR2 (germline): MDHEN, SYDVKM. V dropped 1 base and J dropped 3; count of bases not matched to a gene: 4. Here the CDR3 reads CASSLSGTGLYEQYF. CDR3 DNA: TGTGCCAGCAGTTTATCCGGGACAGGGCTCTACGAGCAGTACTTC.

The genes are TRBV6-6 and TRBJ1-2; D is ambiguous. Germline V lookup: CDR1 MNHNY, CDR2 SVGAGI (reference sequence). The CDR3 has 13 residues. V was trimmed by 2 bases and J by 2 bases, leaving 6 bases between them. The CDR3 DNA is TGTGCCAGCAGTTACGACGGGAACTATGGCTACACCTTC. Translated: CASSYDGNYGYTF.

This clone occurred a few times. The CDR3 spells CASSLSLGSLHF. The CDR3 nucleotides read TGCGCCAGCAGCCTTTCGCTCGGCAGCCTCCACTTT. The V gene is TRBV4-1, the J gene TRBJ1-6; D unresolved. Germline V gene lookup returns CDR1 MGHRA and CDR2 YSYEKL. This CDR3 has 12 amino acids. Trimming took 4 bases from V and 15 from J, leaving 13 bases between them.

This chain joins TRBV6-6 and TRBJ1-4; D call uncertain. V dropped 5 bases and J dropped 5 bases, with 18 bases sitting between them. Looked up from germline, CDR1 is MNHNY and CDR2 is SVGAGI (reference sequence). CDR3 length: 16 residues. The CDR3 loop reads CASSPAGSARNEKLFF. Here the CDR3 DNA reads TGTGCCAGCAGTCCCGCCGGGAGCGCCCGGAATGAAAAACTGTTTTTT.

The rearrangement links TRBV5-4 to TRBJ2-5, with D tentatively TRBD2 (7 bases). The V end lost 4 bases, the J end lost 4 bases, and 17 bases lay between the germline ends. The CDR3 consists of 15 residues. Germline assignment: CDR1 SGHNT and CDR2 YYREEE (reference sequence). The CDR3 reads CASSPTGGAPETQYF. CDR3 nucleotide sequence: TGTGCCAGCAGCCCGACTGGGGGGGCCCCAGAGACCCAGTACTTC.

The chain combines TRBV19 with TRBJ1-2; tentatively, D is TRBD1 (6 bases). Germline CDR1 and CDR2: LNHDA and SQIVND (reference sequence). The CDR3 extends over 15 amino acids. V dropped 6 bases and J dropped 3 bases, with 17 bases sitting between them. CDR3: CASRRQAIPDYGYTF. The CDR3 DNA follows: TGTGCCAGTAGGAGACAGGCCATACCGGACTATGGCTACACCTTC.

This clone was seen just once. J is TRBJ2-5 and V is TRBV5-6; D remains ambiguous. The CDR3 spans 14 residues. CDR1 and CDR2 (germline): SGHDT, YYEEEE. The ends were cut back, 0 bases at V and 4 bases at J, with 10 bases in the middle. In nucleotides, the CDR3 is TGTGCCAGCAGCTTGGGGGCCGGGTCAGAGACCCAGTACTTC. Translated, it gives CASSLGAGSETQYF.

The chain links TRBV6-6 to TRBJ2-5; 8 bases line up with TRBD2. The CDR3 spans 14 residues. Per germline, CDR1 MNHNY and CDR2 SVGAGI (reference sequence). After removal of 7 bases from V and 2 bases from J, the junction contained 6 bases not matched to a gene. The CDR3 DNA is TGTGCCAGCAAGGAGCGGGGGCCTCAAGAGACCCAGTACTTC. Translated, it gives CASKERGPQETQYF.

In DNA form, the CDR3 reads TGTGCCAGCAGCTTGGCTATGGGGGGCGCCGTACGCGGGGAGCTGTTTTTT. This codes for CASSLAMGGAVRGELFF. V gene TRBV5-6 combines with J gene TRBJ2-2; TRBD1 or TRBD2 may be the D gene (6 bases each). The germline V and J ends were trimmed by 0 bases and 7 bases, with 19 bases remaining between them. Looked up from germline, CDR1 is SGHDT and CDR2 is YYEEEE. The CDR3 is 17 amino acids.

The chain employs TRBV25-1 and TRBJ1-6, with D possibly TRBD1 on 6 matching bases. CDR1 and CDR2 from the germline V gene are MGHDK and SYGVNS. V lost 3 bases and J 0 bases, leaving 9 bases between the germline ends. The CDR3 totals 16 residues. The CDR3 loop is CASSEDRPSYNSPLHF. As DNA, the CDR3 is TGTGCCAGCAGTGAGGACAGACCCTCCTATAATTCACCCCTCCACTTT.

This chain connects TRBV5-1 to TRBJ2-5; the match to TRBD1 covers 7 bases. With 0 bases clipped from V and 5 bases from J, the junction kept 4 bases outside the gene matches. Germline V gene lookup returns CDR1 SGHRS and CDR2 YFSETQ. CDR3 length: 14 amino acids. The CDR3 protein is CASSLEQGMETQYF. CDR3 sequence (DNA): TGCGCCAGCAGCTTGGAACAGGGGATGGAGACCCAGTACTTC.

In DNA form, the CDR3 reads TGTGCAAGTCGCTTAGTATTCGATTTTCGTGGGGGGCTAAATCAGCCCCAGCATTTT. This encodes CASRLVFDFRGGLNQPQHF. The chain uses TRBV12-2 and TRBJ1-5. TRBV12-2 is an annotated pseudogene. CDR3 size: 19 residues.

The chain combines TRBV6-5 with TRBJ2-5, with D maybe TRBD1 (6 bases). Trimming took 6 bases from V and 4 from J, leaving 6 bases between them. The CDR3 covers 11 residues. The germline gives CDR1 MNHEY, CDR2 SVGAGI. The CDR3 here is CASRQGETQYF. DNA for the CDR3: TGTGCCAGCAGACAGGGAGAGACCCAGTACTTC.

J is TRBJ2-1 and V is TRBV7-2, with D perhaps TRBD2 (7 bases). The V and J ends lost 1 base and 14 bases respectively, with 18 bases between them. This CDR3 is built from 14 residues. Germline loops: CDR1 SGHTA, CDR2 FQGNSA. The CDR3 region is CASSLGGGDMEKFF. The DNA of the CDR3 is TGTGCCAGCAGCTTAGGAGGGGGGGACATGGAGAAGTTCTTC.

The rearrangement uses TRBV25-1 and TRBJ1-1; D is undetermined. The V and J ends lost 6 bases and 1 base respectively, with 9 bases between them. The CDR3 is 13 residues long. The germline CDR1 and CDR2 sequences are MGHDK and SYGVNS. As DNA, the CDR3 is TGTGCCAGCAGCTGGACGGGGAACACTGAAGCTTTCTTT. This encodes CASSWTGNTEAFF.

This chain joins TRBV7-2 and TRBJ2-1; 15 bases are a match to TRBD2. Per germline, CDR1 SGHTA and CDR2 FQGNSA. J lost 15 bases, V lost 5 bases, and 11 bases had no gene match. CDR3 length: 15 residues. This chain's CDR3 is CASSQGLAGGNSPFF. CDR3 sequence (DNA): TGTGCCAGCAGCCAGGGACTAGCGGGGGGTAATAGCCCGTTCTTC.

V and J are TRBV4-3 and TRBJ2-3, with TRBD2 matching over 8 bases. CDR1 is LGHNA, CDR2 YSLEER, per germline. The CDR3 contains 13 residues. With V trimmed by 3 bases and J by 11 bases, 7 bases remained unmatched. CDR3 region: CASSQSRGLGQYF. The CDR3 bases are TGCGCCAGCAGCCAGTCAAGGGGACTAGGGCAGTATTTT.

Here the CDR3 DNA reads TGTGCCAGCAGCCAAGGGATAGAAGCTTTCTTT. It specifies CASSQGIEAFF. This sequence joins TRBV6-1 and TRBJ1-1; D ambiguous. This CDR3 is 11 amino acids long. Germline loops: CDR1 MNHNS, CDR2 SASEGT. V lost 6 bases and J 8 bases, leaving 10 bases between the germline ends.